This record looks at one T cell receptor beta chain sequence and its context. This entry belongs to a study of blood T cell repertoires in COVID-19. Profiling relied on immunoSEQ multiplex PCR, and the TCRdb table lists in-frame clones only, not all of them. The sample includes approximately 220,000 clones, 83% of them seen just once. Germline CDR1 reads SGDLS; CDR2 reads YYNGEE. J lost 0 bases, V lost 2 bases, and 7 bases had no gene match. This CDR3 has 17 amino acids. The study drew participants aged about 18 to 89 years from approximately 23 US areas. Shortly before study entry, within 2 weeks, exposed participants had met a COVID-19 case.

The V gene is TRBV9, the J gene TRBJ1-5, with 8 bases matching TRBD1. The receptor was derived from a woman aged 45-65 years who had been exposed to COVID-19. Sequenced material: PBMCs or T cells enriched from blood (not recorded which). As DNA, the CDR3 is TGTGCCAGCAGCGTCAGGACAGGGCACTATAGCAATCAGCCCCAGCATTTT. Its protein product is CASSVRTGHYSNQPQHF.